This T cell receptor beta chain emerged from a study of T cells after posttransplantation cyclophosphamide. General study results and limits: TRB overlap between skin or GI tissue T cells and blood was limited. TRB clonality was highly associated with recipient CMV seropositivity and reactivation. Later blood repertoires were often dominated by clones from the donor CD8+ memory compartment.

Cells defined as naive were viable CD3+CD4+ or CD3+CD8+ and CCR7+CD45RA+CD45RO-CD95-CD27+CD28+. The CDR3 is made up of 15 amino acids. The germline V and J ends were trimmed by 0 bases and 5 bases, with 13 bases remaining between them. In germline, CDR1 is MRHNA, CDR2 SNTAGT. As concerns this clone: Antigen specificity is unknown.

This table comes from immunoSEQ multiplex PCR, and its TCRdb copy is limited to in-frame clones, with some not included. The repertoire consists of 6,900 or so clones, with roughly 98% occurring once and the leading ten covering less than 0.55%. The source material was naive CD8+ T cells sorted from PBMCs. The chain employs TRBV6-4 and TRBJ2-5; D gene uncertain. The clonotype originates from a woman under 40 in good health and a related stem cell transplant donor. As DNA, the CDR3 is TGTGCCAGCAGTGACTCCGAAAGCTCACAGGAGACCCAGTACTTC. It translates to CASSDSESSQETQYF.